This TCR beta chain originates from a study of blood T cell repertoires in COVID-19. Clones were sequenced by immunoSEQ multiplex PCR, and TCRdb holds only the in-frame ones, with some missing. In the table there are roughly 180,000 clones, about 84% of which are singletons. V lost 3 bases to trimming and J lost 3 bases; unmatched junction nucleotides: 2. The CDR3 is 14 residues long. Germline CDR1 reads SGHTA; CDR2 reads FQGNSA. Self-reported history from a screening survey and questionnaire set each donor's cohort. V usage is TRBV7-2 and J usage is TRBJ1-1, with 9 bases lining up with TRBD1. The sequenced material came from PBMCs or T cells enriched from blood (not recorded which). This TCR was recovered from a woman in her twenties or thirties who had recovered from COVID-19. CDR3 region: CASSFDRGDTEAFF. The CDR3 DNA sequence: TGTGCCAGCAGCTTCGACAGGGGGGACACTGAAGCTTTCTTT.